Reported below is one T cell receptor beta chain. The antigen remains unidentified. Using its own MiXCR run on the 5' RACE reads, TCRdb lists one record per CDR3 protein. The sample yields about 500,000 distinct CDR3 sequences, roughly 20% seen once. These data belong to a study of T-cell memory formation after mild COVID-19. Study results and caveats: Later expanders leaned toward CD4+, whereas clones contracting from day 15 to 85 were balanced CD4/CD8.

V dropped 1 base and J dropped 0 bases, with 14 bases sitting between them. CDR1 and CDR2 (germline): LNHDA, SQIVND (reference sequence). The CDR3 loop spans 17 amino acids. The rearrangement uses TRBV19 and TRBJ2-3; D call uncertain. The source is an adult woman who had mild COVID-19 (a few samples of this study predate the infection). Cell type and time point are not known. Source material: PBMCs or a T cell subset sorted from them (not recorded which). The DNA of the CDR3 is TGTGCCAGTAGTATAGCCGTCACCAGGATTAGCACAGATACGCAGTATTTT. Protein sequence: CASSIAVTRISTDTQYF.